One TCR beta chain is described in this entry. The sample is drawn from a study of blood T cell repertoires in COVID-19. About the research overall: Samples came from the United States, Italy and Spain, spanning acute and convalescent COVID-19. T cells, B-cell-depleted T cells, or PBMCs supplied cDNA or gDNA.

Original data processing: Researchers report that nucleated cell counts were estimated from reference gene primer amplification. The protocol was immunoSEQ multiplex PCR, while the TCRdb copy is restricted to in-frame clones and leaves out a portion. V and J calls and clone size are given by that table; D and trimming were obtained from the DNA. The sample lists around 190,000 clones, roughly 82% occurring once. The V end lost 5 bases, the J end lost 0 bases, and 13 bases lay between the germline ends. The CDR3 loop spans 15 amino acids. Germline V gene data show CDR1 as LNHDA and CDR2 as SQIVND (reference sequence). A Seattle source enrolled patients during active infection and followed them longitudinally.

The sample consisted of peripheral blood. The rearrangement joins TRBV19 to TRBJ1-1; D possibly corresponds to TRBD1 (5 bases). The clonotype comes from a woman aged 55-70 years with COVID-19, enrolled during active disease. CDR3 nucleotide sequence: TGTGCCAGTAGTCCCCTCGACAGACTGAACACTGAAGCTTTCTTT. This codes for CASSPLDRLNTEAFF.